The 5 T cell receptor beta chains presented below share a single source sample, sequenced in a study of blood T cell repertoires in COVID-19. Method: immunoSEQ multiplex PCR; TCRdb's copy keeps in-frame clones and lacks some. The table includes tens of thousands of clones, 70% to 80% detected once. Sequenced sample: peripheral blood. These receptors all come from a human donor in a cohort sampled during active COVID-19.

This rearrangement joins TRBV27 to TRBJ2-5; D possibly corresponds to TRBD2 (6 bases). Between the trimmed V and J ends, which lost 4 bases and 5 bases, there was a span of 20 bases. CDR1 and CDR2 from the germline V gene are MNHEY and SMNVEV (reference sequence). This CDR3 contains 16 residues. CDR3 residues: CASSSMGGGMEETQYF. The CDR3 DNA reads as TGTGCCAGCAGTTCGATGGGGGGAGGTATGGAGGAGACCCAGTACTTC.

The chain has TRBV6-5 and TRBJ1-1, with a weak D call TRBD1 (5 bases). V lost 7 bases to trimming and J lost 4 bases, with 16 bases between them. This CDR3 has 14 amino acids. Germline CDR1 reads MNHEY; CDR2 reads SVGAGI. Written as DNA, the CDR3 is TGTGCCAGCACCCAAGGGGAGGCGGGCACTGAAGCTTTCTTT. Residues: CASTQGEAGTEAFF.

The chain links TRBV29-1 to TRBJ2-2, with 9 bases identical to TRBD1. This CDR3 comprises 14 residues. Germline values: CDR1 SQVTM, CDR2 ANQGSEA. V lost 7 bases and J lost 7; bases outside the gene matches: 10. The CDR3 loop is CSAQGARGVGELFF. The CDR3 coding sequence is TGCAGCGCACAGGGGGCCCGGGGTGTCGGGGAGCTGTTTTTT.

The V call is TRBV7-9, the J call TRBJ2-7, with TRBD2 matching 14 bases. The CDR3 covers 16 residues. The trim removed 4 bases at V and 5 bases at J, leaving 7 bases unmatched. CDR1 is SEHNR, CDR2 FQNEAQ, per germline (reference sequence). The CDR3 region is CASSSFPGLAGDEQYF. The CDR3 region has the DNA TGTGCCAGCAGCTCATTCCCGGGACTAGCGGGAGACGAGCAGTACTTC.

V and J are TRBV6-5 and TRBJ1-5; perhaps TRBD1 as D (6 bases). The CDR3 runs to 13 residues. V was pared by 10 bases and J by 2 bases, with 12 bases between. Germline lookup yields CDR1 MNHEY and CDR2 SVGAGI. The CDR3 DNA follows: TGTGCCACCGGGGCAGGGGGCAATCAGCCCCAGCATTTT. Amino acid sequence: CATGAGGNQPQHF.